This is a list of T cell receptor beta chains from one sample in a study of spatial heterogeneity in lung cancer. MiXCR, applied by TCRdb to the 5' RACE reads, yields one record per CDR3 protein. The table lists about 94,000 distinct CDR3 sequences, 15% to 20% of them singletons, with just over 20% in the top ten. The sample consisted of PBMCs, taken at follow-up. These receptor sequences come from a male donor with early-stage non-small cell lung cancer. Both conserved end residues are part of each CDR3. The D gene is left open where the match is weak. The size entry is marked missing in some rows and otherwise reads once, few, many or a size class.

CDR3 protein: CASSLGDARNYGYTF
CDR3 DNA: TGTGCCAGCAGTTTGGGGGACGCCCGGAACTATGGCTACACCTTC
clone size: .
J gene: TRBJ1-2
V gene: TRBV12-3/TRBV12-4
D gene: .
CDR3 length: 15

CDR3 protein: CASGYEQFF
CDR3 DNA: TGTGCCAGCGGTTATGAGCAGTTCTTC
clone size: few
J gene: TRBJ2-1
V gene: TRBV5-6
D gene: .
CDR3 length: 9

CDR3 protein: CAIRGGDTDTQYF
CDR3 DNA: TGTGCCATCAGGGGCGGGGACACAGATACGCAGTATTTT
clone size: .
J gene: TRBJ2-3
V gene: TRBV10-3
D gene: .
CDR3 length: 13

CDR3 protein: CASSPSARAKNIQYF
CDR3 DNA: TGTGCCAGCTCCCCTTCCGCAAGGGCCAAAAACATTCAGTACTTC
clone size: many
J gene: TRBJ2-4
V gene: TRBV18
D gene: .
CDR3 length: 15

CDR3 protein: CSAAHLATSSYNEQFF
CDR3 DNA: TGCAGTGCTGCCCACCTCGCCACCAGCTCCTACAATGAGCAGTTCTTC
clone size: .
J gene: TRBJ2-1
V gene: TRBV20-1
D gene: .
CDR3 length: 16

CDR3 protein: CTSSSAQGSGQPQHF
CDR3 DNA: TGTACCAGCAGCTCGGCACAGGGGAGTGGTCAGCCCCAGCATTTT
clone size: .
J gene: TRBJ1-5
V gene: TRBV7-2
D gene: TRBD1
CDR3 length: 15

CDR3 protein: CASSLELGVSTGELFF
CDR3 DNA: TGTGCCAGCAGCTTAGAGCTCGGGGTCTCGACCGGGGAGCTGTTTTTT
clone size: few
J gene: TRBJ2-2
V gene: TRBV11-2
D gene: .
CDR3 length: 16

CDR3 protein: CASSRAGDNIQYF
CDR3 DNA: TGTGCCAGCAGCCGCGCGGGGGATAACATTCAGTACTTC
clone size: few
J gene: TRBJ2-4
V gene: TRBV7-9
D gene: TRBD2
CDR3 length: 13

CDR3 protein: CASSQDRGQGNRLFF
CDR3 DNA: TGTGCCAGCAGCCAAGATAGGGGACAGGGCAACAGACTGTTTTTT
clone size: few
J gene: TRBJ1-4
V gene: TRBV4-2
D gene: TRBD1
CDR3 length: 15

CDR3 protein: CAWSVRRENGYTF
CDR3 DNA: TGTGCCTGGAGTGTACGCAGGGAGAATGGCTACACCTTC
clone size: few
J gene: TRBJ1-2
V gene: TRBV30
D gene: .
CDR3 length: 13

CDR3 protein: CASSQSTGLALHF
CDR3 DNA: TGCGCCAGCAGCCAGTCGACGGGTTTAGCCCTCCACTTT
clone size: many
J gene: TRBJ1-6
V gene: TRBV4-3
D gene: .
CDR3 length: 13

CDR3 protein: CSARDPKRYEQYF
CDR3 DNA: TGCAGTGCTAGAGATCCTAAAAGGTACGAGCAGTACTTC
clone size: many
J gene: TRBJ2-7
V gene: TRBV20-1
D gene: .
CDR3 length: 13

CDR3 protein: CASSHNRDGYTF
CDR3 DNA: TGTGCCAGCAGCCACAACAGGGACGGCTACACCTTC
clone size: .
J gene: TRBJ1-2
V gene: TRBV3-1
D gene: .
CDR3 length: 12

CDR3 protein: CASSLVGEETQYF
CDR3 DNA: TGTGCCAGCAGCTTGGTAGGGGAAGAGACCCAGTACTTC
clone size: many
J gene: TRBJ2-5
V gene: TRBV5-4
D gene: .
CDR3 length: 13

CDR3 protein: CATSRPTVMNTEAFF
CDR3 DNA: TGTGCCACCAGCAGACCCACGGTAATGAACACTGAAGCTTTCTTT
clone size: few
J gene: TRBJ1-1
V gene: TRBV15
D gene: .
CDR3 length: 15

CDR3 protein: CSVVEGSNQPQHF
CDR3 DNA: TGCAGCGTTGTGGAGGGGAGCAATCAGCCCCAGCATTTT
clone size: .
J gene: TRBJ1-5
V gene: TRBV29-1
D gene: .
CDR3 length: 13

CDR3 protein: CSARELIEAFF
CDR3 DNA: TGCAGTGCTAGAGAGTTAATTGAAGCTTTCTTT
clone size: few
J gene: TRBJ1-1
V gene: TRBV20-1
D gene: .
CDR3 length: 11

CDR3 protein: CATSRDYGGQPQHF
CDR3 DNA: TGTGCCACCAGCAGAGATTACGGAGGACAGCCCCAGCATTTT
clone size: many
J gene: TRBJ1-5
V gene: TRBV15
D gene: .
CDR3 length: 14

CDR3 protein: CASSQLNRGRRVDTGELFF
CDR3 DNA: TGCGCCAGCAGTCAATTGAACAGGGGGCGCAGGGTGGACACCGGGGAGCTGTTTTTT
clone size: .
J gene: TRBJ2-2
V gene: TRBV23-1
D gene: TRBD1
CDR3 length: 19

CDR3 protein: CASSLGGLAVGDTQYF
CDR3 DNA: TGTGCCAGCAGCTTAGGAGGGCTAGCGGTAGGAGATACGCAGTATTTT
clone size: .
J gene: TRBJ2-3
V gene: TRBV11-2
D gene: TRBD2
CDR3 length: 16

CDR3 protein: CASGSTGDARTEAFF
CDR3 DNA: TGTGCCAGCGGATCAACAGGAGACGCACGTACTGAAGCTTTCTTT
clone size: few
J gene: TRBJ1-1
V gene: TRBV6-2/TRBV6-3
D gene: .
CDR3 length: 15

CDR3 protein: CASSRENIQYF
CDR3 DNA: TGTGCCAGCAGCCGCGAAAACATTCAGTACTTC
clone size: .
J gene: TRBJ2-4
V gene: TRBV2
D gene: .
CDR3 length: 11

CDR3 protein: CASSWAPTGELFF
CDR3 DNA: TGTGCCAGCAGCTGGGCGCCTACCGGGGAGCTGTTTTTT
clone size: many
J gene: TRBJ2-2
V gene: TRBV6-5
D gene: .
CDR3 length: 13

CDR3 protein: CASSQDGSWWRNEQFF
CDR3 DNA: TGTGCCAGCAGCCAAGATGGTAGCTGGTGGAGGAATGAGCAGTTCTTC
clone size: .
J gene: TRBJ2-1
V gene: TRBV14
D gene: .
CDR3 length: 16

CDR3 protein: CASTGDSLRNNIQYF
CDR3 DNA: TGTGCCAGTACCGGGGACAGCCTACGGAATAACATTCAGTACTTC
clone size: many
J gene: TRBJ2-4
V gene: TRBV19
D gene: TRBD1
CDR3 length: 15

CDR3 protein: CASGLAGAGADTQYF
CDR3 DNA: TGTGCCAGCGGACTAGCGGGAGCAGGGGCAGATACGCAGTATTTT
clone size: .
J gene: TRBJ2-3
V gene: TRBV6-1
D gene: TRBD2
CDR3 length: 15

CDR3 protein: CAATGTDYGYTF
CDR3 DNA: TGTGCCGCGACCGGGACCGATTATGGCTACACCTTC
clone size: .
J gene: TRBJ1-2
V gene: TRBV6-5
D gene: .
CDR3 length: 12

CDR3 protein: CSAHLAGSSYEQYF
CDR3 DNA: TGCAGTGCCCATCTAGCGGGAAGCTCCTACGAGCAGTACTTC
clone size: few
J gene: TRBJ2-7
V gene: TRBV20-1
D gene: TRBD2
CDR3 length: 14

CDR3 protein: CASSFSGRPTYNEQFF
CDR3 DNA: TGCGCCAGCAGCTTTAGCGGGAGGCCCACCTACAATGAGCAGTTCTTC
clone size: few
J gene: TRBJ2-1
V gene: TRBV5-1
D gene: TRBD2
CDR3 length: 16

CDR3 protein: CAISDNNYYGYTF
CDR3 DNA: TGTGCCATCAGTGACAACAATTACTATGGCTACACCTTC
clone size: .
J gene: TRBJ1-2
V gene: TRBV10-3
D gene: .
CDR3 length: 13

CDR3 protein: CASGTGETGELFF
CDR3 DNA: TGTGCCAGTGGTACAGGGGAAACCGGGGAGCTGTTTTTT
clone size: .
J gene: TRBJ2-2
V gene: TRBV19
D gene: TRBD1
CDR3 length: 13

CDR3 protein: CASSPDRRGDFYTF
CDR3 DNA: TGTGCCAGCAGCCCCGACAGGAGAGGGGATTTCTACACCTTC
clone size: many
J gene: TRBJ1-2
V gene: TRBV3-1
D gene: .
CDR3 length: 14

CDR3 protein: CASSMRTGPDDTEAFF
CDR3 DNA: TGTGCCAGCAGCATGAGGACAGGGCCAGACGACACTGAAGCTTTCTTT
clone size: once
J gene: TRBJ1-1
V gene: TRBV9
D gene: TRBD1
CDR3 length: 16

CDR3 protein: CASREQGPRGTQYF
CDR3 DNA: TGTGCCAGCAGGGAACAGGGGCCGAGGGGGACCCAGTACTTC
clone size: few
J gene: TRBJ2-5
V gene: TRBV2
D gene: TRBD1
CDR3 length: 14

CDR3 protein: CASSPGLDNQPQHF
CDR3 DNA: TGTGCCAGCAGCCCGGGACTTGACAATCAGCCCCAGCATTTT
clone size: few
J gene: TRBJ1-5
V gene: TRBV7-2
D gene: .
CDR3 length: 14

CDR3 protein: CASSPTGSERVYF
CDR3 DNA: TGTGCCAGCAGCCCCACGGGATCAGAACGGGTATACTTC
clone size: few
J gene: TRBJ2-4
V gene: TRBV3-1
D gene: .
CDR3 length: 13

CDR3 protein: CSAREWGLRQDSTDTQYF
CDR3 DNA: TGCAGTGCTAGAGAGTGGGGACTGAGACAGGATAGCACAGATACGCAGTATTTT
clone size: .
J gene: TRBJ2-3
V gene: TRBV20-1
D gene: .
CDR3 length: 18

CDR3 protein: CASSLYRGTGELFF
CDR3 DNA: TGCGCCAGCAGCTTATACAGGGGCACCGGGGAGCTGTTTTTT
clone size: .
J gene: TRBJ2-2
V gene: TRBV5-1
D gene: TRBD1
CDR3 length: 14

CDR3 protein: CASSYSVGQPQHF
CDR3 DNA: TGTGCCAGCAGTTACTCCGTTGGACAGCCCCAGCATTTT
clone size: .
J gene: TRBJ1-5
V gene: TRBV6-2/TRBV6-3
D gene: .
CDR3 length: 13

CDR3 protein: CASTRQGRATEAFF
CDR3 DNA: TGTGCCAGCACCCGACAGGGGAGGGCCACTGAAGCTTTCTTT
clone size: .
J gene: TRBJ1-1
V gene: TRBV2
D gene: TRBD1
CDR3 length: 14

CDR3 protein: CASSLAQTGYEQYF
CDR3 DNA: TGCGCCAGCAGCTTGGCCCAGACAGGTTACGAGCAGTACTTC
clone size: few
J gene: TRBJ2-7
V gene: TRBV5-1
D gene: .
CDR3 length: 14

CDR3 protein: CASSLVGQGANTGELFF
CDR3 DNA: TGTGCCAGCAGCTTAGTTGGGCAGGGGGCGAACACCGGGGAGCTGTTTTTT
clone size: few
J gene: TRBJ2-2
V gene: TRBV7-8
D gene: TRBD1
CDR3 length: 17

CDR3 protein: CASSRGWDTHGYTF
CDR3 DNA: TGTGCCAGCAGCCGAGGGTGGGACACACATGGCTACACCTTC
clone size: .
J gene: TRBJ1-2
V gene: TRBV7-2
D gene: .
CDR3 length: 14

CDR3 protein: CASSPLGQTEAFF
CDR3 DNA: TGTGCCAGCTCGCCTCTGGGACAGACTGAAGCTTTCTTT
clone size: .
J gene: TRBJ1-1
V gene: TRBV18
D gene: TRBD1
CDR3 length: 13

CDR3 protein: CASSLQAGRRQETQYF
CDR3 DNA: TGTGCCAGCAGCTTACAGGCAGGGAGACGACAAGAGACCCAGTACTTC
clone size: .
J gene: TRBJ2-5
V gene: TRBV7-9
D gene: .
CDR3 length: 16

CDR3 protein: CASSYGLIGSTGELFF
CDR3 DNA: TGTGCCAGCAGTTACGGTTTAATAGGGTCCACCGGGGAGCTGTTTTTT
clone size: .
J gene: TRBJ2-2
V gene: TRBV6-2/TRBV6-3
D gene: .
CDR3 length: 16

CDR3 protein: CASSLLASGSEALF
CDR3 DNA: TGTGCCAGCAGTTTACTAGCGAGCGGGTCTGAAGCTCTCTTT
clone size: .
J gene: TRBJ1-1
V gene: TRBV12-3/TRBV12-4
D gene: .
CDR3 length: 14